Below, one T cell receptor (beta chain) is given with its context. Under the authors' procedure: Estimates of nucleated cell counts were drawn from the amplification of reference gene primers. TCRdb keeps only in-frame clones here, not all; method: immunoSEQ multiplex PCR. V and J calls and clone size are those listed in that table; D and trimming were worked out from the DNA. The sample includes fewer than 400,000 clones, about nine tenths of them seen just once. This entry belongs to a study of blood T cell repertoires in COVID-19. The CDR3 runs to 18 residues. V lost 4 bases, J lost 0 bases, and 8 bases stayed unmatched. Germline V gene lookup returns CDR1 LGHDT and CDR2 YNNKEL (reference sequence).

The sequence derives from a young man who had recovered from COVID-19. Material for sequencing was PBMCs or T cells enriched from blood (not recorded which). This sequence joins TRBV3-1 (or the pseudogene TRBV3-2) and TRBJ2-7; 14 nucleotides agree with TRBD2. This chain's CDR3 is CASSRGLAGVSSSYEQYF. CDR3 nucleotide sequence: TGTGCCAGCAGCCGGGGACTAGCGGGAGTATCTAGCTCCTACGAGCAGTACTTC.